The subject of this entry is one TCR beta chain. Original analysis: Amplification of reference gene primers was used by the study to estimate nucleated cell counts. The repertoire was sequenced with immunoSEQ multiplex PCR; TCRdb's copy has only in-frame clones and lacks some. Clonal size and the V and J genes are those of that table, whereas D and trimming came from the DNA. The data contain about 98,000 clones, over 80% of them singletons. The data stem from a study of blood T cell repertoires in COVID-19. Background on the study: Specimens from acute and convalescent COVID-19 originated in the United States, Italy and Spain. In each case, the material was cDNA or gDNA derived from T cells, B-cell-depleted T cells, or PBMCs.

Specimen: peripheral blood. The sequence came from a man aged 80 or over with acute or convalescent COVID-19.

The chain's CDR3 is CASSTPLGQGNQPQHF. DNA of the CDR3: TGTGCCAGTAGTACCCCCTTGGGACAGGGGAATCAGCCCCAGCATTTT. The genes are TRBV19 and TRBJ1-5; 10 bases are shared with TRBD1. This CDR3 is built from 16 residues. CDR1 is LNHDA and CDR2 is SQIVND in the germline V gene (reference sequence). The junction had 7 bases not matched to a gene; V was cut back by 4 bases and J by 4 bases.